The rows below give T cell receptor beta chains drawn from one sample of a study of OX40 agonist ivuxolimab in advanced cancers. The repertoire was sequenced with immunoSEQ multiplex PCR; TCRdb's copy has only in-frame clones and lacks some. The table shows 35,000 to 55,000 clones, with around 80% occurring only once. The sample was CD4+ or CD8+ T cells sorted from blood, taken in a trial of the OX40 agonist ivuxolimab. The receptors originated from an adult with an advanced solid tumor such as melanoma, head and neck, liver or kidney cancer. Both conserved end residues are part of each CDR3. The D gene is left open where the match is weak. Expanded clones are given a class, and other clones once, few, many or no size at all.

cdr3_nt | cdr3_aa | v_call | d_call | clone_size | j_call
TGTGCCAGTAGTATAGGAGGAAATGGAAACACCATATATTTT | CASSIGGNGNTIYF | TRBV19 | NA | NA | TRBJ1-3
TGTGCCAGTAAAGCCCGACAGGGATCATACGAGCAGTACTTC | CASKARQGSYEQYF | TRBV19 | TRBD1 | NA | TRBJ2-7
TGTGCCTGGAAGAGGGAGGGGGCAAGGACTGAAGCTTTCTTT | CAWKREGARTEAFF | TRBV30 | TRBD1 | NA | TRBJ1-1
TGCGCCAGCAGGGTTTCAGGGGGCTACGAGCAGTACTTC | CASRVSGGYEQYF | TRBV10-1 | TRBD1 | NA | TRBJ2-7
TGTGCCAGCAGGCCAGATAGCAATCAGCCCCAGCATTTT | CASRPDSNQPQHF | TRBV6-1 | NA | NA | TRBJ1-5
TGTGCCAGCACTTCGCGGACAGGCAGCACAGATACGCAGTATTTT | CASTSRTGSTDTQYF | TRBV19 | TRBD1 | NA | TRBJ2-3
TGTGCCAGTAGTCTGGGGACTAGCGGGAGGACCGCCGGGGAGCTGTTTTTT | CASSLGTSGRTAGELFF | TRBV19 | TRBD2 | NA | TRBJ2-2
TGTGCCATCAGTCGGGCCAGCTCCTACGAGCAGTACTTC | CAISRASSYEQYF | TRBV10-3 | NA | NA | TRBJ2-7
TGTGCCAGCACCCTAGCGGGAGCGACCGGGGAGCTGTTTTTT | CASTLAGATGELFF | TRBV11-2 | TRBD2 | NA | TRBJ2-2
TGTGCCAGCAGCTTGGACAGGGCGGCCTACGAGCAGTACTTC | CASSLDRAAYEQYF | TRBV11-2 | TRBD1 | NA | TRBJ2-7
TGTGCCAGCAGCTTCGCAGGGGTTGGGGCCAACGTCCTGACTTTC | CASSFAGVGANVLTF | TRBV7-2 | NA | NA | TRBJ2-6
TGCGCCAGCAGTGGACAGGTTCAGGACGAGCAGTACTTC | CASSGQVQDEQYF | TRBV10-1 | NA | NA | TRBJ2-7
TGTGCCAGCAGCTATAGCGGACGGGCAATGAACACTGAAGCTTTCTTT | CASSYSGRAMNTEAFF | TRBV7-2 | NA | NA | TRBJ1-1
TGTGCCAGCACTCGAGATTTTAGGGCGGGGGAGATCGATGAGCAGTTCTTC | CASTRDFRAGEIDEQFF | TRBV2 | TRBD2 | NA | TRBJ2-1
TGTGCCAGCAGCTCAACCGGGACAGGGGACAACACTGAAGCTTTCTTT | CASSSTGTGDNTEAFF | TRBV13 | TRBD1 | NA | TRBJ1-1
TGTGCCAGCAGCTGGACAGGCCGTATGGAGACCCAGTACTTC | CASSWTGRMETQYF | TRBV5-8 | TRBD1 | once | TRBJ2-5
TGTGCCAGTAGCATGAGCGCACAGAGGGGTTATGGCTACACCTTC | CASSMSAQRGYGYTF | TRBV19 | NA | NA | TRBJ1-2
TGTGCCAGCAGTGAAGGGACTAGCGAAACCTACGAGCAGTACTTC | CASSEGTSETYEQYF | TRBV2 | TRBD2 | once | TRBJ2-7
TGTGCCAGCAGTGAAGCTAGAGGGGCAGGGCGGAATGAGCAGTTCTTC | CASSEARGAGRNEQFF | TRBV2 | NA | NA | TRBJ2-1
TGCGCCAGCAGGGTCAGGCAGGACTCCTACGAGCAGTACTTC | CASRVRQDSYEQYF | TRBV5-1 | NA | NA | TRBJ2-7
TGTGCCAGCAGTTACAAACTGGGACCCTACGAGCAGTACTTC | CASSYKLGPYEQYF | TRBV6-5 | NA | NA | TRBJ2-7
TGTGCCAGCAGCCGTGCAGGCTTGGGGCGCGGCGTGAATGAGCAGTTCTTC | CASSRAGLGRGVNEQFF | TRBV5-4 | NA | NA | TRBJ2-1
TGTGCCAGCAGTATCCAGGGGTCCTACGAGCAGTACTTC | CASSIQGSYEQYF | TRBV6-5 | NA | NA | TRBJ2-7
TGTGCCAGCAGTGGGAGGTATAGCAATCAGCCCCAGCATTTT | CASSGRYSNQPQHF | TRBV2 | NA | NA | TRBJ1-5
TGTGCCAGCAGCCTTGCTGGAACCTACGAGCAGTACTTC | CASSLAGTYEQYF | TRBV7-2 | NA | NA | TRBJ2-7
TGTGCCAGCAGCTTAGCCGGGACGGAATCCTACGAGCAGTACTTC | CASSLAGTESYEQYF | TRBV11-2 | NA | NA | TRBJ2-7
TGTGCCAGCAGTTTAGACTCGCTCAGGAGCACTGAAGCTTTCTTT | CASSLDSLRSTEAFF | TRBV27 | NA | NA | TRBJ1-1
TGTGCCAGCAGTGGGGGACAGGGAGGGTCTCATAGCAATCAGCCCCAGCATTTT | CASSGGQGGSHSNQPQHF | TRBV6-1 | TRBD1 | once | TRBJ1-5
TGTGCCAGCAGCTTAGGCGAGGGCCGGTTGAATACGCAGTATTTT | CASSLGEGRLNTQYF | TRBV7-2 | NA | NA | TRBJ2-3
TGTGCCAGCAGTTACCGGAGAGGGGAGCAGTACTTC | CASSYRRGEQYF | TRBV6-5 | NA | NA | TRBJ2-7
TGCGCCAGCAGCTCCGCGTGGCAGCCCTATGGCTACACCTTC | CASSSAWQPYGYTF | TRBV23-1 | NA | NA | TRBJ1-2
TGCGCCAGCAGCTTGGTAGCGGGAGGGCTTGACGAGCAGTACTTC | CASSLVAGGLDEQYF | TRBV5-1 | TRBD2 | NA | TRBJ2-7
TGTGCCAGCAGCCACGGCGGGTCGTCGAGGGGAGAGCAGTTCTTC | CASSHGGSSRGEQFF | TRBV7-2 | NA | few | TRBJ2-1
TGTGCCAGCTCGATTACAGGGGATTCTTTCGAGCAGTACTTC | CASSITGDSFEQYF | TRBV18 | TRBD1 | NA | TRBJ2-7
TGTGCCAGCTCGTTCAGCGGGATAGAGCATGAGCAGTTCTTC | CASSFSGIEHEQFF | TRBV2 | TRBD2 | NA | TRBJ2-1
TGTGCCAGCAGCTTAGAAGTGAGCTTCAGCCACGAGCAGTACTTC | CASSLEVSFSHEQYF | TRBV7-6 | NA | NA | TRBJ2-7
TGTGCCAGCAGCTTAGGGCAAGCGGGAGGAGATACGCAGTATTTT | CASSLGQAGGDTQYF | TRBV7-2 | TRBD2 | NA | TRBJ2-3
TGTGCCAGCAAAGCGAACACTGAAGCTTTCTTT | CASKANTEAFF | TRBV6-5 | NA | NA | TRBJ1-1
TGTGCCTGGAGTTTGAGGGAGGACTATGGCTACACCTTC | CAWSLREDYGYTF | TRBV30 | NA | NA | TRBJ1-2
TGTGCCAGCATTGCAGGGGGGGTTTATCGTTCGGCCAAAAACATTCAGTACTTC | CASIAGGVYRSAKNIQYF | TRBV28 | NA | once | TRBJ2-4
TGTGCCAGCAGCTTAGAAGCGGGAGTGGGTGAGCAGTTCTTC | CASSLEAGVGEQFF | TRBV7-8 | TRBD2 | NA | TRBJ2-1
TGTGCCAGCAGCTCCATAGGGGAGGGAGGTGAGCAGTTCTTC | CASSSIGEGGEQFF | TRBV7-2 | TRBD2 | NA | TRBJ2-1
TGCGCCAGCAGCATCGGACAGGGGGCGAGGGAAAAACTGTTTTTT | CASSIGQGAREKLFF | TRBV5-1 | TRBD1 | NA | TRBJ1-4
TGTGCCAGCAGCTTCTTGCTAGGGTCCGGGGAGCTGTTTTTT | CASSFLLGSGELFF | TRBV7-9 | NA | NA | TRBJ2-2
TGTGCCAGCAGCTTAGGCGGAAACCCAATCAGCTACGAGCAGTACTTC | CASSLGGNPISYEQYF | TRBV7-2 | NA | NA | TRBJ2-7
TGTGCCAGCAGCTTGGGGACAGGCCCCTATGGCTACACCTTC | CASSLGTGPYGYTF | TRBV7-8 | TRBD1 | once | TRBJ1-2
TGTGCCAGCAGCTTAATCCGGACTAGTGTGAATGAGCAGTTCTTC | CASSLIRTSVNEQFF | TRBV7-9 | TRBD2 | NA | TRBJ2-1
TGTGCCACCAGCTCCAGACGCACTAATGAAAAACTGTTTTTT | CATSSRRTNEKLFF | TRBV15 | NA | NA | TRBJ1-4
TGTGCCTGGAGTGTAAGTGGGACTTTTAATCAGCCCCAGCATTTT | CAWSVSGTFNQPQHF | TRBV30 | NA | medium-sized | TRBJ1-5